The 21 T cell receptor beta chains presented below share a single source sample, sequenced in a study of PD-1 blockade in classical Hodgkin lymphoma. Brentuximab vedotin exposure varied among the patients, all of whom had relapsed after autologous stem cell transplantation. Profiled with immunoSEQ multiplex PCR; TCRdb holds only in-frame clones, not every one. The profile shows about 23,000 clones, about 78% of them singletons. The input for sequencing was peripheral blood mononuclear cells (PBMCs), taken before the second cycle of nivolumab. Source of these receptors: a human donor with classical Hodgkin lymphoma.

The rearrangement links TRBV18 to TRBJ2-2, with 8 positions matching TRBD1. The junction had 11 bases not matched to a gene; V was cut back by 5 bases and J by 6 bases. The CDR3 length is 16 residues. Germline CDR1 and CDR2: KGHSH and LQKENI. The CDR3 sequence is CASSTLQGAVAGELFF. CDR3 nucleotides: TGTGCCAGCTCAACGCTCCAGGGGGCGGTAGCCGGGGAGCTGTTTTTT.

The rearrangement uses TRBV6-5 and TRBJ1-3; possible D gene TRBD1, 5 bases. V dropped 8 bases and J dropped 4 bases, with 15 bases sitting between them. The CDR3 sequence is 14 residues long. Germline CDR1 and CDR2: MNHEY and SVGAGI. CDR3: CASGGRASGNTIYF. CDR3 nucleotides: TGTGCCAGCGGAGGCAGGGCCTCCGGAAACACCATATATTTT.

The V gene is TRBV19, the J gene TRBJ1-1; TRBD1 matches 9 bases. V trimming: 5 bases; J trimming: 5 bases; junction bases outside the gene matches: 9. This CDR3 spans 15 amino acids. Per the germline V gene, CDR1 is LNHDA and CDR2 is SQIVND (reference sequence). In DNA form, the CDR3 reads TGTGCCAGTAGTGTAAAGACAGGGGGTACGACTGAAGCTTTCTTT. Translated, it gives CASSVKTGGTTEAFF.

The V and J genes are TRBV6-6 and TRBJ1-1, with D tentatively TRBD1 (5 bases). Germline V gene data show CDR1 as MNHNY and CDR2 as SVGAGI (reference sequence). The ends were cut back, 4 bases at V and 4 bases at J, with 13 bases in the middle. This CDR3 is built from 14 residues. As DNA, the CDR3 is TGTGCCAGCAGTTTCGGGGGGTGGGGCACTGAAGCTTTCTTT. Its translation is CASSFGGWGTEAFF.

CDR3 in amino acids: CAWSIKGLAANNEQFF. CDR3 DNA sequence: TGTGCCTGGAGTATAAAGGGACTAGCGGCAAACAATGAGCAGTTCTTC. The chain recombines TRBV30 with TRBJ2-1; 11 bases match TRBD2. The CDR3 totals 16 residues. In germline, CDR1 is GTSNPN, CDR2 SVGIG (reference sequence). With V trimmed by 2 bases and J by 5 bases, 8 bases remained unmatched.

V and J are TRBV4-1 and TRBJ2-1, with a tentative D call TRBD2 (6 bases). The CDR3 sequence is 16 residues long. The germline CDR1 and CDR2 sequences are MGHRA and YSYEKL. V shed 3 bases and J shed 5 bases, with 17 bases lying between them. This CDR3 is CASSQAGSGKDNEQFF. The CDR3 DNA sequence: TGCGCCAGCAGCCAGGCGGGTAGCGGAAAAGACAATGAGCAGTTCTTC.

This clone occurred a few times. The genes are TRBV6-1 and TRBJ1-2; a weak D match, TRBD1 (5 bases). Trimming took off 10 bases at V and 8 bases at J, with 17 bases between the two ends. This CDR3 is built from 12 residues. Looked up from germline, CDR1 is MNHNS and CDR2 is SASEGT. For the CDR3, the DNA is TGTGCCAACCGGGACCCAGGATCCGGCTACACCTTC. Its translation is CANRDPGSGYTF.

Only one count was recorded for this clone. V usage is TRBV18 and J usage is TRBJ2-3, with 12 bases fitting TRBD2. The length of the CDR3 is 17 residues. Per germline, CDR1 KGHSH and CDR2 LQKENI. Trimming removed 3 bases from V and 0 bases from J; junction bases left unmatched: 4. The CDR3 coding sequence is TGTGCCAGCTCACCTCCGACTAGCGGGGGAAGCACAGATACGCAGTATTTT. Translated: CASSPPTSGGSTDTQYF.

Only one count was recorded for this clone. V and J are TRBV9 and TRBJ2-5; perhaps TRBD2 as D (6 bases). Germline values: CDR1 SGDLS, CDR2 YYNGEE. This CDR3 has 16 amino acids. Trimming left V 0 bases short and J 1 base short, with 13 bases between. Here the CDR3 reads CASSVGAGLPQETQYF. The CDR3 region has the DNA TGTGCCAGCAGCGTAGGGGCGGGGCTACCCCAAGAGACCCAGTACTTC.

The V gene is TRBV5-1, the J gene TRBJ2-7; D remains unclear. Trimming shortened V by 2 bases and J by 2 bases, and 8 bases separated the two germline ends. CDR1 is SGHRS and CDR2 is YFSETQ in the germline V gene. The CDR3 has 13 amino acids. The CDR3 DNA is TGCGCCAGCAGCTTAAGCCCGACCTACGAGCAGTACTTC. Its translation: CASSLSPTYEQYF.

The CDR3 region has the DNA TGCGCCAGCAGCGCCGGACACGTTTCCTACGAGCAGTACTTC. Translated, it gives CASSAGHVSYEQYF. The chain combines TRBV5-1 with TRBJ2-7, with TRBD1 as a possible D gene (5 bases). The CDR3 spans 14 residues. The ends were cut back, 4 bases at V and 1 base at J, with 12 bases in the middle. Germline V gene data show CDR1 as SGHRS and CDR2 as YFSETQ. Complete variable domain (other parts from reference TRBV5-1 and TRBJ2-7): KAGVTQTPRYLIKTRGQQVTLSCSPISGHRSVSWYQQTPGQGLQFLFEYFSETQRNKGNFPGRFSGRQFSNSRSEMNVSTLELGDSALYLCASSAGHVSYEQYFGPGTRLTVT.

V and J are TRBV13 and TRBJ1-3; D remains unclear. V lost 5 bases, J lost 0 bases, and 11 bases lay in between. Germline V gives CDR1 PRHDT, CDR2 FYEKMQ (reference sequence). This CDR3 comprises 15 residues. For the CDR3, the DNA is TGTGCCAGCAGCCGGGAGGCCCTCTCTGGAAACACCATATATTTT. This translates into CASSREALSGNTIYF.

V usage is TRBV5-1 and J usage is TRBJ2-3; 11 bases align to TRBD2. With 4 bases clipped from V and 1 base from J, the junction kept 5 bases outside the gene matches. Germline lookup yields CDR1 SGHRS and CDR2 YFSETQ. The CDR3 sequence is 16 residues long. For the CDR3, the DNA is TGCGCCAGCAGCGCTAAGACTAGCGGGGGCACAGATACGCAGTATTTT. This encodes CASSAKTSGGTDTQYF.

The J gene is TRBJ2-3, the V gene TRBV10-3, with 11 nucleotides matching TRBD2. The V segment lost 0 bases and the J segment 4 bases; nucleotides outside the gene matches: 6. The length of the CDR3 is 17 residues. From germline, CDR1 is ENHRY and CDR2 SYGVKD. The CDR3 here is CAISESIAGGQSDTQYF. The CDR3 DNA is TGTGCCATCAGTGAGTCGATAGCGGGAGGGCAATCAGATACGCAGTATTTT.

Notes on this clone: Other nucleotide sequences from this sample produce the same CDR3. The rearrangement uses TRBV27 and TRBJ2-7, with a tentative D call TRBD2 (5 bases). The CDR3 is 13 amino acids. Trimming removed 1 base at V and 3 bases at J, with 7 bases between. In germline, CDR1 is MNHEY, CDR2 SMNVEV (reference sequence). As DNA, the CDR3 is TGTGCCAGCAGTTTATTCGAGGGCTACGAGCAGTACTTC. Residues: CASSLFEGYEQYF.

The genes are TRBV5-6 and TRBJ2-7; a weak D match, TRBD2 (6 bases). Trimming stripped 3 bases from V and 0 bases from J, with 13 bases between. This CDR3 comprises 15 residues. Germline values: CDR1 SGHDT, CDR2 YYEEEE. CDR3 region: CASSSRGLSSYEQYF. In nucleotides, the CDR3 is TGTGCCAGCAGCTCTCGAGGACTATCCTCCTACGAGCAGTACTTC.

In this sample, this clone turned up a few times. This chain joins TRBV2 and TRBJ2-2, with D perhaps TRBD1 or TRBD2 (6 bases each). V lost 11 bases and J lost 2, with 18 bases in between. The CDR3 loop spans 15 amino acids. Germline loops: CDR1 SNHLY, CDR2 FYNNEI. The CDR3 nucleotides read TGTGCCTCCCGGGGGCGGCTAGGAAACACCGGGGAGCTGTTTTTT. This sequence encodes CASRGRLGNTGELFF. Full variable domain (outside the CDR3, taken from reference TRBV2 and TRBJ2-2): EPEVTQTPSHQVTQMGQEVILRCVPISNHLYFYWYRQILGQKVEFLVSFYNNEISEKSEIFDDQFSVERPDGSNFTLKIRSTKLEDSAMYFCASRGRLGNTGELFFGEGSRLTVL.

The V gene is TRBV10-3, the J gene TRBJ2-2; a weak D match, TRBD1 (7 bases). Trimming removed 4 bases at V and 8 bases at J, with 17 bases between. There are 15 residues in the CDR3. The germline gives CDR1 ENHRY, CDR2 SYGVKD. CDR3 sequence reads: CAISAPRQGGGELFF. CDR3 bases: TGTGCCATCAGTGCGCCCCGACAGGGAGGTGGGGAGCTGTTTTTT.

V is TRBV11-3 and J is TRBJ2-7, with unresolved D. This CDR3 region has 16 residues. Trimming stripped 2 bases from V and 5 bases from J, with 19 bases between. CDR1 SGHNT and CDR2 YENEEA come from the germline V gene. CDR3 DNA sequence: TGTGCCAGCAGCTTATTTGGTCGGGCGTTCCGCCACGAGCAGTACTTC. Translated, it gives CASSLFGRAFRHEQYF.

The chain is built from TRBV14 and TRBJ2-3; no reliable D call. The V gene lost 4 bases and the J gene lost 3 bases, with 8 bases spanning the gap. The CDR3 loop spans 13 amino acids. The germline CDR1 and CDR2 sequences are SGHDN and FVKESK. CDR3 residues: CASSRSRTDTQYF. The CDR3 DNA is TGTGCCAGCAGCCGATCACGGACAGATACGCAGTATTTT.

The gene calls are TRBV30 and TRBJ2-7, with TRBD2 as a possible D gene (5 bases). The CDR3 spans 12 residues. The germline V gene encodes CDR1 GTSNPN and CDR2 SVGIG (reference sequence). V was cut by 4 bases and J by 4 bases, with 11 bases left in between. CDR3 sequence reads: CAWNGERYEQYF. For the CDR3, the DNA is TGTGCCTGGAACGGGGAAAGGTACGAGCAGTACTTC.